These T cell receptor beta chains were read from a single sample in a study of control samples from healthy donors and cancer patients. Only in-frame clones appear in the TCRdb table, and some are missing; sequencing was by immunoSEQ multiplex PCR. The sample yields approximately 94,000 clones, approximately 84% seen once. The specimen sequenced was PBMCs. All receptors come from a man between 65 and 85 years old with lung cancer. CDR3s leave out the opening cysteine and the closing phenylalanine or tryptophan.

j_call,v_call,cdr3_aa
TRBJ1-5,TRBV7-2,ASSPTGGAGQPQH
TRBJ2-3,TRBV7-3,ASSLSGRLADTQY
TRBJ2-1,TRBV10-3,AISESGTGVYNEQF
TRBJ1-5,TRBV6-5,ASRKGQYNQPQH
TRBJ2-1,TRBV19,ASSYTGNEQF
TRBJ2-5,TRBV9,ASSAPVSGGRETQY
TRBJ2-3,TRBV6-4,ASKLDSSTDTQY
TRBJ2-5,TRBV15,ATSRRGGARETQY
TRBJ2-1,TRBV27,ASSHAAGGGFNEQF
TRBJ1-4,TRBV2,ASSYWVEKLF
TRBJ2-7,TRBV30,AGDESYEQY
TRBJ2-2,TRBV6-5,ASKTGTNTGELF
TRBJ2-3,TRBV7-3,ASSPQGSSTDTQY
TRBJ1-1,TRBV19,ASHTGGRTEAF
TRBJ1-1,TRBV3-1/TRBV3-2,ASSQSTYEAF
TRBJ2-1,TRBV29-1,SVRTGASFYNEQF
TRBJ1-1,TRBV5-1,ASSPRGTNRDRGRTEAF
TRBJ1-2,TRBV19,ASSPSDYGYT
TRBJ1-1,TRBV6-5,ASRPGSTVQAEAF
TRBJ2-2,TRBV5-1,ASSSDPQGTGELF
TRBJ1-2,TRBV6-2/TRBV6-3,ASSYVGTVVYYGYT
TRBJ1-2,TRBV3-1/TRBV3-2,ASSQEGPYGYT
TRBJ2-6,TRBV28,ASSLTGASGANVLT
TRBJ1-2,TRBV19,ASADRGPPWHGYT
TRBJ2-1,TRBV6-5,ASSYGAGTYNEQF
TRBJ1-2,TRBV6-5,ASSYSPGLGGYT